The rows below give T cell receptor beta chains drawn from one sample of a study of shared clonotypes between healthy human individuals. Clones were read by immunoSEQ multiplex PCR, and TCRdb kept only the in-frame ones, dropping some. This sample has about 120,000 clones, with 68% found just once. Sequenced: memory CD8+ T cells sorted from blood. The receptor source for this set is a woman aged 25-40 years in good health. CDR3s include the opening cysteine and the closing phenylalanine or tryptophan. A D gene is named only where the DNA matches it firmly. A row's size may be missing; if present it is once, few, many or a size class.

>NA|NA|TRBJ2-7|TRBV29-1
CSVLDSYEQYF
TGCAGCGTTTTGGACAGCTACGAGCAGTACTTC
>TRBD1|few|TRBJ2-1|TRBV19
CASSHRDRGRNEQFF
TGTGCCAGTAGCCACCGGGACAGGGGGCGGAATGAGCAGTTCTTC
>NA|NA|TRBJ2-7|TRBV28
CASSWGTTYEQYF
TGTGCCAGCAGTTGGGGCACCACCTACGAGCAGTACTTC
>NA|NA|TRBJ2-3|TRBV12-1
CASSKIAGVGTDTQYF
TGTGCCAGCAGCAAAATAGCGGGAGTGGGCACAGATACGCAGTATTTT
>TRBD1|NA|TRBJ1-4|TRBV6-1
CASRKLTGEEKLFF
TGTGCCAGCAGAAAATTAACAGGGGAGGAAAAACTGTTTTTT
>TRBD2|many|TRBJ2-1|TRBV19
CASVTGGAYNEQFF
TGTGCCAGTGTTACCGGGGGGGCCTACAATGAGCAGTTCTTC
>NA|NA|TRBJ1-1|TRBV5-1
CASSGRVWNTEAFF
TGCGCCAGCAGCGGCAGGGTCTGGAACACTGAAGCTTTCTTT
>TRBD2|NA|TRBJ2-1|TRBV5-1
CASTRLAGGDNEQFF
TGCGCCAGCACTCGGCTAGCGGGGGGAGACAATGAGCAGTTCTTC
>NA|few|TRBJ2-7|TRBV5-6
CASSFQGPYEQYF
TGTGCCAGCAGCTTCCAGGGGCCCTACGAGCAGTACTTC
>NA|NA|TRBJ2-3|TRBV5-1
CASSPGQLGADTQYF
TGCGCCAGCAGCCCGGGACAACTTGGGGCAGATACGCAGTATTTT
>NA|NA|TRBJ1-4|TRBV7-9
CASSNDLGVPNEKLFF
TGTGCCAGCAGCAACGACCTCGGGGTCCCTAATGAAAAACTGTTTTTT
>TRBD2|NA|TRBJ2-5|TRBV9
CASSVASSGGSMAQYF
TGTGCCAGCAGCGTAGCTTCTAGCGGGGGCTCGATGGCCCAGTACTTC
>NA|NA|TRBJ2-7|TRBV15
CANLTGLDEQYF
TGTGCCAACCTAACAGGGCTCGACGAGCAGTACTTC
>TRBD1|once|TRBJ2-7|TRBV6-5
CASRAGTGGYEQYF
TGTGCCAGCAGAGCCGGGACAGGGGGTTACGAGCAGTACTTC
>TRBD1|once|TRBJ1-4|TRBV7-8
CASSLTGGIEKLFF
TGTGCCAGCAGCCTGACAGGGGGCATTGAAAAACTGTTTTTT